A selection of T cell receptor beta chains follows, all from one sample in a study of blood T cell repertoires in COVID-19. The repertoire was sequenced with immunoSEQ multiplex PCR; TCRdb's copy has only in-frame clones and lacks some. The repertoire holds roughly 250,000 clones, with roughly 90% as singletons. The sample taken for sequencing was peripheral blood. The receptor source for this set is a man aged 25 to 40 with acute or convalescent COVID-19. Each CDR3 is given with its conserved first and last residue. A D gene is named only where the DNA matches it firmly. For some rows the clone size is stated as once, few or many, or as a class when expanded; others skip it.

>.|.|TRBJ1-6|TRBV6-6
TGTGCCAGCACTGGGCAGGGGAATTCACCCCTCCACTTT
CASTGQGNSPLHF
>.|.|TRBJ1-4|TRBV4-1
TGCGCCAGCAGCGTAGAAGGGACACCACTCGAAAAACTGTTTTTT
CASSVEGTPLEKLFF
>.|.|TRBJ2-7|TRBV27
TGTGCCAGCAGCCGGAAAGGACAGCTCGTCGGTTACGAGCAGTACTTC
CASSRKGQLVGYEQYF
>.|TRBD1|TRBJ2-5|TRBV4-1
TGCGCCAGCAGCCCGACAGGGCAAGAGACCCAGTACTTC
CASSPTGQETQYF
>.|TRBD1|TRBJ1-2|TRBV2
TGTGCCAGCAGACAGGGGGCTGGCGGCTACACCTTC
CASRQGAGGYTF
>.|.|TRBJ1-5|TRBV29-1
TGCAGCGCCAGGGATTTCAATCAGCCCCAGCATTTT
CSARDFNQPQHF
>.|.|TRBJ1-2|TRBV12-3/TRBV12-4
TGTGCCAGCAGTTTCCAAGAGTATGGCTACACCTTC
CASSFQEYGYTF
>.|.|TRBJ2-2|TRBV15
TGTGCCACCAGCAGAGATCGGGTGGACACCGGGGAGCTGTTTTTT
CATSRDRVDTGELFF
>.|TRBD1|TRBJ1-5|TRBV6-6
TGTGCCAGCAGTCGACGGGGACAGGGGGCCTTTCAGCCCCAGCATTTT
CASSRRGQGAFQPQHF
>.|.|TRBJ1-2|TRBV21-1
TGTGCCACCCCATGGGGGACAGGCGTCTATGGCTACACCTTC
CATPWGTGVYGYTF
>.|TRBD1|TRBJ1-1|TRBV28
TGTGCCAGCAGGCAACAGGGGTTAGGGTCGAGCACTGAAGCTTTCTTT
CASRQQGLGSSTEAFF
>.|TRBD1|TRBJ1-5|TRBV28
TGTGCCAGCAGTTTATCGGGACAGGGTCATCAGCCCCAGCATTTT
CASSLSGQGHQPQHF
>once|.|TRBJ1-1|TRBV6-5
TGTGCCAGCAGTTTCGACCTCAGGGCCACTGAAGCTTTCTTT
CASSFDLRATEAFF
>.|TRBD2|TRBJ2-1|TRBV9
TGTGCCAGCAGCCCCCGGGGGGATGCCTACAATGAGCAGTTCTTC
CASSPRGDAYNEQFF
>.|TRBD1|TRBJ1-5|TRBV19
TGTGCCAGTAGCCCCGGGACAGGGGCCATCATCCCGCAGCCCCAGCATTTT
CASSPGTGAIIPQPQHF
>.|.|TRBJ1-3|TRBV6-5
TGTGCCAGCAGAAAGGAAGGAGGCTCTGGAAACACCATATATTTT
CASRKEGGSGNTIYF
>.|.|TRBJ1-5|TRBV12-3/TRBV12-4
TGTGCCAGCAGCTCCAATCAGCCCCAGCATTTT
CASSSNQPQHF
>few|.|TRBJ1-6|TRBV27
TGTGCCAGCAGTTTAATTATGGGGGCCGGTAATTCACCCCTCCACTTT
CASSLIMGAGNSPLHF
>.|TRBD2|TRBJ2-1|TRBV7-3
TGTGCCAGCAGCTTAGCCCCTATTCGGGGGGGATCCTACAATGAGCAGTTCTTC
CASSLAPIRGGSYNEQFF
>.|.|TRBJ1-1|TRBV7-8
TGTGCCAGCATCCTCTACGGGTCGGACACTGAAGCTTTCTTT
CASILYGSDTEAFF
>.|TRBD2|TRBJ2-1|TRBV2
TGTGCCAGCAGGGCTAGCGGGAGTTACATTGAGCAGTTCTTC
CASRASGSYIEQFF
>once|.|TRBJ1-1|TRBV5-5
TGTGCCAGCAGCCCCGAGGGGGGGTTCAGATTCAGGACTGAAGCTTTCTTT
CASSPEGGFRFRTEAFF
>.|.|TRBJ2-2|TRBV7-2
TGTGCCAGCAGCCCGTCCGGGACACAAAACACCGGGGAGCTGTTTTTT
CASSPSGTQNTGELFF
>.|.|TRBJ2-1|TRBV19
TGTGCCAGTAGTCCTAGCTCCTTTTACAATGAGCAGTTCTTC
CASSPSSFYNEQFF
>.|.|TRBJ2-3|TRBV5-1
TGCGCCAGCAGCTTGAGTCTAGGCACAGATACGCAGTATTTT
CASSLSLGTDTQYF
>.|TRBD1|TRBJ1-2|TRBV5-4
TGTGCCGACGGGGAGGGCAGGGGGCCGGACTATGGCTACACCTTC
CADGEGRGPDYGYTF
>once|TRBD1|TRBJ2-5|TRBV9
TGTGCCAGCAGCGCAAGCCGGGGCACGGGACAGGGAATGGAGACCCAGTACTTC
CASSASRGTGQGMETQYF
>.|.|TRBJ2-7|TRBV7-9
TGTGCCAGCAGCTTAGATCCCAACGAGCAGTACTTC
CASSLDPNEQYF
>.|.|TRBJ2-1|TRBV29-1
TGCAGCGTTGGTTCCCTTGAGCAGTTCTTC
CSVGSLEQFF